This T cell receptor beta chain came from a study of shared clonotypes between healthy human individuals. Study outcomes and limitations: A handful of donors held approximately 5% of naive CD4 clonotypes in common. An effect of sequencing depth on clonotype sharing among donors was expected.

CDR1 is MNHEY, CDR2 SMNVEV, per germline (reference sequence). Trimming took 8 bases from V and 0 from J, leaving 10 bases between them. CDR3 length equals 13 residues. Sequencing used immunoSEQ multiplex PCR; TCRdb keeps in-frame clones, though not all of them. The top ten hold more than 1.5% of the sample, which has about 2,100,000 clones, approximately 94% seen once. For this clone: The antigen is unknown.

Naivety among CD8 cells was defined by CD45RO negativity and positive CCR7 selection, thereby excluding terminally differentiated effector memory CD45RA+ cells. There were only Caucasian adults among the donors, and all lived in Nashville, Tennessee. Sequencing was done on a sample of naive CD8+ T cells from PBMCs. The chain combines TRBV27 with TRBJ1-2; tentatively, D is TRBD1 (5 bases). This clonotype was obtained from a man aged 18 to 30 in good health. Some clones in this sample may be carry-over from other donors' samples. The CDR3 region is CASRDGSNYGYTF. In nucleotides, the CDR3 is TGTGCCAGCCGGGACGGTTCTAACTATGGCTACACCTTC.